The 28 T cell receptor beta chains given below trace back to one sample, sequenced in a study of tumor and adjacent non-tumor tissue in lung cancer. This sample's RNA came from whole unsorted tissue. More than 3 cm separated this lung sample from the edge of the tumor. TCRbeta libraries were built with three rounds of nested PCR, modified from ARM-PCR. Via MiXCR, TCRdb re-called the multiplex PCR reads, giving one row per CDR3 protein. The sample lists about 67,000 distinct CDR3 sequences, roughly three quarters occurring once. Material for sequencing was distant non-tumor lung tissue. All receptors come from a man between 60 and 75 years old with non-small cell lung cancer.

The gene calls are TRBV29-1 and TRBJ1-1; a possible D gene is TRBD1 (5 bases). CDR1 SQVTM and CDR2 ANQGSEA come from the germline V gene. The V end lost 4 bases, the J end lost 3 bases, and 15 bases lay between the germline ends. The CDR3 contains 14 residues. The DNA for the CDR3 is TGCAGCGTTGTTATTGGGGGGGTCGACACTGAAGCTTTCTTT. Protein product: CSVVIGGVDTEAFF.

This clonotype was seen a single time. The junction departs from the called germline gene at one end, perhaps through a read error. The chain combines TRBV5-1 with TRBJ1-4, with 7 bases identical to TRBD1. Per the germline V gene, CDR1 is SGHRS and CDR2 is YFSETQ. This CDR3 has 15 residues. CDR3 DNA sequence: TGCGCCAGCAACTTGGGGGACAGACCGGAGGAAAAACTGTTTTTT. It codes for CASNLGDRPEEKLFF.

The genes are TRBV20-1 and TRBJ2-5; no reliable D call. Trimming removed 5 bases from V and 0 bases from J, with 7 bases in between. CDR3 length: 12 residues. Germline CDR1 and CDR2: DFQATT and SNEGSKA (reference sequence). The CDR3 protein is CSAWTDQETQYF. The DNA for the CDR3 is TGCAGTGCTTGGACGGACCAAGAGACCCAGTACTTC.

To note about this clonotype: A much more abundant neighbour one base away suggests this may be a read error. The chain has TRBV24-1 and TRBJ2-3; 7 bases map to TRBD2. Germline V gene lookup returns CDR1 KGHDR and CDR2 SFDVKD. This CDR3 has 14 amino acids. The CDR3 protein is CATGGRRGTDRQYF. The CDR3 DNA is TGTGCCACCGGCGGGAGAAGGGGCACAGATAGGCAGTATTTT.

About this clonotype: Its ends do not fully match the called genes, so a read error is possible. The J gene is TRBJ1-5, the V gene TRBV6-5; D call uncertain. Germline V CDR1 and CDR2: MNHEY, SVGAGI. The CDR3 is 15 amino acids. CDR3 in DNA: TGTGCCAGCAGCCGTACAGTTGATAGTAATCAGCCCCTGCATTTT. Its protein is CASSRTVDSNQPLHF.

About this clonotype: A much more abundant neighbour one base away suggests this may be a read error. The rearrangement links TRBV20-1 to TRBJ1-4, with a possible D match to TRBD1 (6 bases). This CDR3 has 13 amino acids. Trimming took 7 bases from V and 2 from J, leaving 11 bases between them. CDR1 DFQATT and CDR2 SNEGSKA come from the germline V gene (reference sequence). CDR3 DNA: TGCAGTGTCCGCCAGGGGACTAATGAAAAACTGTTTTTT. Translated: CSVRQGTNEKLFF.

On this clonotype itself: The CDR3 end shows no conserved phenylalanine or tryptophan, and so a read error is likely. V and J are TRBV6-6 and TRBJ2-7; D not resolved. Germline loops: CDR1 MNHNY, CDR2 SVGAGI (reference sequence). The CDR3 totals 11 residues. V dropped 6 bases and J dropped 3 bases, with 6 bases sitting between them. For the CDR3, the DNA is TGTGCCAGCAGCGACAACTACGAGCAGTACATC. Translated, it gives CASSDNYEQYI.

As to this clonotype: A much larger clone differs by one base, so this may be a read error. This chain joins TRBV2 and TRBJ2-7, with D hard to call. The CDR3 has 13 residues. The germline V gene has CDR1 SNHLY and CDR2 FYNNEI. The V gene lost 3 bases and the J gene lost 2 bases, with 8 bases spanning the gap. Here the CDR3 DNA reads TGTGCCAGCAGTGAGGGCAACCCCTACGAGCAGTACTTC. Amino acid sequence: CASSEGNPYEQYF.

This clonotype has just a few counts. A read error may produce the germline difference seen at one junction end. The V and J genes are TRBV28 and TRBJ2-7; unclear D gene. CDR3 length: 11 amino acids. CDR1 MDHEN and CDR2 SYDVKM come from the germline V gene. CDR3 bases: TGTGCCAGCAGTACTGGCTACGGGCAGTACTTC. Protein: CASSTGYGQYF. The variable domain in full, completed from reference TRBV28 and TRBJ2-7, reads DVKVTQSSRYLVKRTGEKVFLECVQDMDHENMFWYRQDPGLGLRLIYFSYDVKMKEKGDIPEGYSVSREKKERFSLILESASTNQTSMYLCASSTGYGQYFGPGTRLTVT.

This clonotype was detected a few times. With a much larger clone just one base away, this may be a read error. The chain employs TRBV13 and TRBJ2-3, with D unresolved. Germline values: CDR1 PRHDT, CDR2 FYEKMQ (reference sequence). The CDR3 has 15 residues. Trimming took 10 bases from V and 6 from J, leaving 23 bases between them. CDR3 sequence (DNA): TGTGCCACCCTCGACGCCCTGATAGATGTCGATACGCAGTATTTT. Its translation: CATLDALIDVDTQYF.

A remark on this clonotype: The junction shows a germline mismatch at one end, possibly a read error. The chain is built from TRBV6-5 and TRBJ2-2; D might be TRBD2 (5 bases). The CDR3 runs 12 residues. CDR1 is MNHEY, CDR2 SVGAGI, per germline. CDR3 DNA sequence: TGTGCCAGTGGCGGAGACACCGGGGATCTGTTTTTT. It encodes CASGGDTGDLFF.

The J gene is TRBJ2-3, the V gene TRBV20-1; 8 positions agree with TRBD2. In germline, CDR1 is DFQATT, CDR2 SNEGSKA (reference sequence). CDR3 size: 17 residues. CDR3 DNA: TGCAGCGCCCCTCTCGCGGGAGGCCCCCCTAACACAGATACGCAGTATTTT. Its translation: CSAPLAGGPPNTDTQYF.

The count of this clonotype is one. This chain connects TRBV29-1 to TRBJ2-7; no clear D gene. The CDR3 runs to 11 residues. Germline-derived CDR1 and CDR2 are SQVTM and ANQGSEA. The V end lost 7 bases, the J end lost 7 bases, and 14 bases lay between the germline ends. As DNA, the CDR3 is TGCAGCGCCCTCGTCCCTTCAGAGCAGTACTTC. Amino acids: CSALVPSEQYF.

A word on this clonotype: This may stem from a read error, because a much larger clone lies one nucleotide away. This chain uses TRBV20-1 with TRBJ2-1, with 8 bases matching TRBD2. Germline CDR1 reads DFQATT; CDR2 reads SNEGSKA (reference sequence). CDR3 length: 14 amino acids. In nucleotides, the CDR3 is TGCAGTGCTAGTGGGGCGGGAGGTCCCGATGAGCACTTCTTC. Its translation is CSASGAGGPDEHFF.

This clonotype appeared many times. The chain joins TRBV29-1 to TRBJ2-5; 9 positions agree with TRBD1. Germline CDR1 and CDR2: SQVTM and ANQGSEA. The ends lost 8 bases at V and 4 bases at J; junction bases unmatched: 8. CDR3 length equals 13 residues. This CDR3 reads CSQGGTGLETQYF. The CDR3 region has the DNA TGCAGCCAGGGGGGGACAGGGCTAGAGACCCAGTACTTC.

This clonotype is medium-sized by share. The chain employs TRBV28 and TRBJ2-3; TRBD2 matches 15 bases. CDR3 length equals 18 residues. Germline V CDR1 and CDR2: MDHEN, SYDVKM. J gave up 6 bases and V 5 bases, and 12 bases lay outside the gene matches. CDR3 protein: CASSPFWTSGRAPDTQYF. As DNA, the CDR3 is TGTGCCAGCAGTCCCTTCTGGACTAGCGGGAGGGCCCCGGATACGCAGTATTTT.

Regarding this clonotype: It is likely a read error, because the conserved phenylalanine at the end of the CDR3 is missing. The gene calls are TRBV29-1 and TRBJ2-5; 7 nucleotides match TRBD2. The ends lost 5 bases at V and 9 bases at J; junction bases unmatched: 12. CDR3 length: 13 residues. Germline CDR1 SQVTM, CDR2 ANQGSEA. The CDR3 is CSVLEGSGGAQYL. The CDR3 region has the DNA TGCAGCGTTTTAGAAGGGAGTGGGGGGGCCCAGTACCTC.

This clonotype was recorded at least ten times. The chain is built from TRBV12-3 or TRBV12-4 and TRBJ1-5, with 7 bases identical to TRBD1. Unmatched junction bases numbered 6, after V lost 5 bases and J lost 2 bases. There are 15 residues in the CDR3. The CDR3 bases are TGTGCCAGCAGTCGACTTGGACAGGGCAATCAGCCCCAGCATTTT. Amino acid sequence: CASSRLGQGNQPQHF.

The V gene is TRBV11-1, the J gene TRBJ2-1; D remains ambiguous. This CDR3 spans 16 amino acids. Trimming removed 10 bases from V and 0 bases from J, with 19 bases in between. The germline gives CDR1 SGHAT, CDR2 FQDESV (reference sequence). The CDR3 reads CANCLVPVSSYNEQFF. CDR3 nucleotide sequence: TGTGCCAACTGCTTGGTTCCAGTGAGCTCCTACAATGAGCAGTTCTTC.

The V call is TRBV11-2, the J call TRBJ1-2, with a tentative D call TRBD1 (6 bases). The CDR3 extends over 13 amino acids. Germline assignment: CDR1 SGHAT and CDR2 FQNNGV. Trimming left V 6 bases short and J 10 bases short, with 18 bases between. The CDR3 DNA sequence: TGTGCCAGCAGTCCTGGGGGGACACGCGACTACACCTTC. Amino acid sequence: CASSPGGTRDYTF.

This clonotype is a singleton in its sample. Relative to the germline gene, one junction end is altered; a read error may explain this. CDR3 amino acids: CNARPRTSGTTDTQYF. The CDR3 DNA is TGCAATGCTAGACCCAGGACTAGCGGGACGACAGATACGCAGTATTTT. This sequence joins TRBV20-1 and TRBJ2-3, with 12 bases fitting TRBD2. This CDR3 is built from 16 residues. The germline V gene has CDR1 DFQATT and CDR2 SNEGSKA (reference sequence).

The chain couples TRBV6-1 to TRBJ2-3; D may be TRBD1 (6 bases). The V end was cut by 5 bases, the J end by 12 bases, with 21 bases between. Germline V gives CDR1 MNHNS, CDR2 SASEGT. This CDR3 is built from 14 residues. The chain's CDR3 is CASSSGRSTGTQYF. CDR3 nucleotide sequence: TGTGCCAGCAGTTCGGGGCGTTCGACAGGTACTCAGTATTTT.

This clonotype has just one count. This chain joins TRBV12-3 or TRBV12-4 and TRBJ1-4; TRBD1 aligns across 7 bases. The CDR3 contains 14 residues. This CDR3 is CISSFVGGNEKLFF. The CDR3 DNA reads TGTATCAGCAGTTTTGTAGGGGGCAATGAAAAACTGTTTTTT.

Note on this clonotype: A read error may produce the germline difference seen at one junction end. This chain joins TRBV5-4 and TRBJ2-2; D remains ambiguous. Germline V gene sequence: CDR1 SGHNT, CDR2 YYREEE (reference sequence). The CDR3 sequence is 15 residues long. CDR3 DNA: TGTACCAGCAGTTCCCGGACGGTTAACACCGGTGAGCTGTTTTTT. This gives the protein CTSSSRTVNTGELFF.

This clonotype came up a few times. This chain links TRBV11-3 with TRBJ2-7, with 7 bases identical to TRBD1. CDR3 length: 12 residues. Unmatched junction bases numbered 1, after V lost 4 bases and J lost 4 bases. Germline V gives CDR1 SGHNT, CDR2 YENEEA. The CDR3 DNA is TGTGCCAGCAGCTCACAGGGGTACGAGCAGTACTTC. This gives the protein CASSSQGYEQYF. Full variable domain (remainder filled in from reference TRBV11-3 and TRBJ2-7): EAGVVQSPRYKIIEKKQPVAFWCNPISGHNTLYWYLQNLGQGPELLIRYENEEAVDDSQLPKDRFSAERLKGVDSTLKIQPAELGDSAVYLCASSSQGYEQYFGPGTRLTVT.

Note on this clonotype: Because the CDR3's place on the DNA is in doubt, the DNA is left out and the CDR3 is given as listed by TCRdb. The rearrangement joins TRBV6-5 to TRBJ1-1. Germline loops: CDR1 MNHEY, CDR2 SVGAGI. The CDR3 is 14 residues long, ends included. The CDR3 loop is CVSSTSTENTEAFF.

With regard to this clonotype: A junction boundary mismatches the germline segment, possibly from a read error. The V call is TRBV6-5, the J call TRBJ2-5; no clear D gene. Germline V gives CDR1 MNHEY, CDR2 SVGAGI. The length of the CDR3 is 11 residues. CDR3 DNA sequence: TGTGCCATCAGAGCCACGTTGACCCAGTATTTC. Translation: CAIRATLTQYF.

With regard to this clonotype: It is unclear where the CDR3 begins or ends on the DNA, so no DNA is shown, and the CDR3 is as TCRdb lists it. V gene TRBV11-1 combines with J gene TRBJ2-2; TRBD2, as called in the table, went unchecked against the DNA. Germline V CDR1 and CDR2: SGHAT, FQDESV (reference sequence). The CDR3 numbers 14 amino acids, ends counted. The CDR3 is CASSYASGTGSCFF.